This T cell receptor beta chain was recovered during a study of blood T cell dynamics during melanoma immunotherapy. CDR1 and CDR2 (germline): MDHEN, SYDVKM. The J segment lost 6 bases and the V segment lost 3 bases, leaving 3 bases of the junction unmatched. This CDR3 spans 14 amino acids. Time point described: pre-treatment baseline. At 12 weeks after first infusion, RECIST 1.1 defined response for most patients. Sequencing was performed with immunoSEQ multiplex PCR; in TCRdb, only in-frame clones are kept and a portion is missing. The data contain approximately 9,500 clones, about nine tenths of them singletons.

Sequenced material: blood, taken from a patient treated with checkpoint blockade. The chain combines TRBV28 with TRBJ2-7, with 12 positions matching TRBD2. The TCR sequence derives from a human donor with melanoma. The CDR3 DNA sequence: TGTGCCAGCAGTTTTGAACTAGCGGGAGGCGAGCAGTACTTC. Protein sequence: CASSFELAGGEQYF.